The 26 T cell receptor beta chains reported below all come from one sample, sequenced in a study of T-cell reconstitution after alpha-beta-depleted transplantation in children. TCRbeta library preparation incorporated unique molecular identifiers. TCRdb reprocessed the PCR reads via MiXCR and lists one record per CDR3 protein. The sample records roughly 66,000 distinct CDR3 sequences, approximately 5% being singletons. The specimen was PBMCs, mostly from graft donor cells, collected 180 days after TCRalphabeta/CD19-depleted stem cell transplant. The receptors here all came from a boy in the first two years of life who had a stem cell transplant for acute myeloid leukemia, so the T cells may come from the graft donor.

This clonotype occurred many times. The gene calls are TRBV25-1 and TRBJ1-5, with D possibly being TRBD1 (6 bases). The ends were cut back, 8 bases at V and 0 bases at J, with 8 bases in the middle. The germline CDR1 and CDR2 sequences are MGHDK and SYGVNS. The CDR3 consists of 13 residues. CDR3 loop: CASDRYSNQPQHF. The CDR3 nucleotides read TGTGCCAGCGACAGGTATAGCAATCAGCCCCAGCATTTT.

This clonotype was recorded at least ten times. The V and J genes are TRBV6-5 and TRBJ2-5; maybe TRBD1 (6 bases). Trimming pared 0 bases from V and 2 bases from J, leaving 13 bases between. Germline-derived CDR1 and CDR2 are MNHEY and SVGAGI. The CDR3 length is 16 residues. The CDR3 loop is CASSYSRDTQQETQYF. Written as DNA, the CDR3 is TGTGCCAGCAGTTACTCCCGGGACACCCAACAAGAGACCCAGTACTTC.

This clonotype was seen more than once but under ten times. A junction boundary mismatches the germline segment, possibly from a read error. The CDR3 protein is CAISLGVLSGNQPQHF. The DNA of the CDR3 is TGTGCCATCAGCCTTGGGGTGCTCTCGGGGAATCAGCCCCAGCATTTT. J is TRBJ1-5 and V is TRBV3-1, with D uncertain. The CDR3 length is 16 residues. Germline V lookup: CDR1 LGHDT, CDR2 YNNKEL (reference sequence).

This clonotype occurred many times. J is TRBJ2-1 and V is TRBV5-1; D possibly corresponds to TRBD2 (7 bases). The V and J ends lost 0 bases and 7 bases respectively, with 14 bases between them. This CDR3 has 15 amino acids. Germline CDR1 is SGHRS and CDR2 is YFSETQ. The CDR3 is CASSLVGGAGNEQFF. DNA of the CDR3: TGCGCCAGCAGCTTGGTGGGGGGGGCAGGTAATGAGCAGTTCTTC.

At least ten counts were recorded for this clonotype. This chain links TRBV20-1 with TRBJ1-1; the D gene is possibly TRBD1 (6 bases). This CDR3 has 13 residues. V was shortened by 6 bases and J by 6 bases, with 17 bases between the two germline ends. Germline V gene sequence: CDR1 DFQATT, CDR2 SNEGSKA (reference sequence). DNA of the CDR3: TGCAGTGCAAGACAGGTCCCTAAGGCTGAAGCTTTCTTT. It encodes CSARQVPKAEAFF.

This clonotype was detected ten times or more. The chain uses TRBV7-9 and TRBJ2-7, with no clear D. The germline V gene has CDR1 SEHNR and CDR2 FQNEAQ (reference sequence). Trimming removed 8 bases at V and 0 bases at J, with 14 bases between. The length of the CDR3 is 14 residues. Here the CDR3 DNA reads TGTGCCAGCGCAAATATACTACGCTCCTACGAGCAGTACTTC. It is translated as CASANILRSYEQYF. Based on the CDR3 plus reference TRBV7-9 and TRBJ2-7, the full variable domain is DTGVSQNPRHKITKRGQNVTFRCDPISEHNRLYWYRQTLGQGPEFLTYFQNEAQLEKSRLLSDRFSAERPKGSFSTLEIQRTEQGDSAMYLCASANILRSYEQYFGPGTRLTVT.

This clonotype was picked up many times. The rearrangement joins TRBV24-1 to TRBJ2-1; 13 bases line up with TRBD2. CDR3 length: 15 amino acids. V trimming: 3 bases; J trimming: 9 bases; junction bases outside the gene matches: 4. Germline CDR1 KGHDR, CDR2 SFDVKD. This CDR3 is CATSDTSGGASEQFF. As DNA, the CDR3 is TGTGCCACCAGTGATACTAGCGGGGGGGCCTCTGAGCAGTTCTTC.

In its sample, this clonotype was seen many times. The chain combines TRBV25-1 with TRBJ2-1; D is undetermined. CDR3 size: 14 residues. Per germline, CDR1 MGHDK and CDR2 SYGVNS. With 5 bases removed from V and 0 bases from J, the gap between germline ends came to 8 bases. CDR3 region: CASSRGSSYNEQFF. Written as DNA, the CDR3 is TGTGCCAGCAGTCGCGGAAGCTCCTACAATGAGCAGTTCTTC.

At least ten counts were recorded for this clonotype. The chain has TRBV15 and TRBJ1-5, with D unresolved. Trimming removed 1 base at V and 4 bases at J, with 11 bases between. The CDR3 is 15 residues long. Germline-derived CDR1 and CDR2 are LNHNV and YYDKDF (reference sequence). In DNA, the CDR3 is TGTGCCACCAGCAGAGCCAGGCCAACGAATCAGCCCCAGCATTTT. Its protein product is CATSRARPTNQPQHF.

This clonotype was counted at least ten times. The rearrangement links TRBV12-3 or TRBV12-4 to TRBJ2-3, with D tentatively TRBD1 or TRBD2 (6 bases each). The V gene lost 3 bases and the J gene lost 2 bases, with 15 bases spanning the gap. The CDR3 totals 16 residues. CDR3 DNA sequence: TGTGCCAGCAGTTTGGGTACAGGGAGGTTCACAGATACGCAGTATTTT. Translation: CASSLGTGRFTDTQYF.

The chain joins TRBV5-2 to TRBJ2-2; the table's TRBD2 call for D was not verified on the DNA. TRBV5-2 is classified as a pseudogene. The CDR3 contains 15 residues. Here the CDR3 reads CGSKAQEGSTGELFF. In DNA form, the CDR3 reads TGTGGCAGCAAGGCCCAGGAGGGATCCACCGGGGAGCTGTTTTTT.

At least ten counts were recorded for this clonotype. The rearrangement links TRBV29-1 to TRBJ2-5; D gene unclear. Trimming took off 3 bases at V and 0 bases at J, with 11 bases between the two ends. Germline V gene sequence: CDR1 SQVTM, CDR2 ANQGSEA. The CDR3 runs to 14 residues. CDR3 protein: CSVDLYWYQETQYF. In nucleotides, the CDR3 is TGCAGCGTTGATCTTTACTGGTACCAAGAGACCCAGTACTTC.

This clonotype was seen many times. The rearrangement joins TRBV7-9 to TRBJ2-7; 8 bases are a match to TRBD2. Per the germline V gene, CDR1 is SEHNR and CDR2 is FQNEAQ (reference sequence). CDR3 length: 14 residues. J lost 3 bases, V lost 5 bases, and 6 bases had no gene match. This CDR3 is CASSPRGGHYEQYV. CDR3 coding DNA: TGTGCCAGCAGCCCTCGGGGGGGGCACTACGAGCAGTACGTC.

The chain uses TRBV29-1 and TRBJ1-1; D not certain. Deletions cut 5 bases from V and 0 bases from J, with 13 bases between. Germline lookup yields CDR1 SQVTM and CDR2 ANQGSEA. The CDR3 has 14 amino acids. DNA for the CDR3: TGCAGCGTTAAAGGTCTGGCTATGAACACTGAAGCTTTCTTT. Protein product: CSVKGLAMNTEAFF.

This clonotype has a count of ten or more. The CDR3, as DNA: TGTGCCATCAGTAGACTAGCGGGAAGCGACACAGATACGCAGTATTTT. Amino acid sequence: CAISRLAGSDTDTQYF. This chain joins TRBV10-3 and TRBJ2-3; 11 positions agree with TRBD2. Per the germline V gene, CDR1 is ENHRY and CDR2 is SYGVKD. This CDR3 is 16 amino acids long. The V segment lost 5 bases and the J segment 2 bases; nucleotides outside the gene matches: 6.

This clonotype was seen ten or more times. The chain carries TRBV6-1 and TRBJ1-5; no reliable D call. The V gene lost 6 bases and the J gene lost 7 bases, with 10 bases spanning the gap. The CDR3 sequence is 12 residues long. Germline V gives CDR1 MNHNS, CDR2 SASEGT. Here the CDR3 reads CASSFTPQPQHF. The CDR3 nucleotides are TGTGCCAGCAGCTTTACACCCCAGCCCCAGCATTTT.

This clonotype was picked up many times. CDR3 in amino acids: CASSFGFSSYNEQFF. CDR3 nucleotides: TGCGCCAGCAGCTTCGGCTTTTCCTCCTACAATGAGCAGTTCTTC. The chain couples TRBV5-1 to TRBJ2-1; D gene uncertain. V was pared by 2 bases and J by 0 bases, with 9 bases between. The germline gives CDR1 SGHRS, CDR2 YFSETQ. The CDR3 sequence is 15 residues long.

This clonotype was seen repeatedly, ten times or more. The chain is built from TRBV11-3 and TRBJ2-6; D might be TRBD1 (6 bases). V dropped 4 bases and J dropped 2 bases, with 9 bases sitting between them. Germline V CDR1 and CDR2: SGHNT, YENEEA. The CDR3 runs to 15 residues. In DNA, the CDR3 is TGTGCCAGCAGCTCCTACAGGGCTGGGGCCAACGTCCTGACTTTC. This sequence encodes CASSSYRAGANVLTF.

This clonotype was seen ten or more times. The chain joins TRBV5-6 to TRBJ1-2; a weak D match, TRBD1 (6 bases). The CDR3 runs 12 residues. V was shortened by 4 bases and J by 5 bases, with 9 bases between the two germline ends. Germline-derived CDR1 and CDR2 are SGHDT and YYEEEE. CDR3 region: CASSNTGYGYTF. As DNA, the CDR3 is TGTGCCAGCAGCAACACAGGGTATGGCTACACCTTC.

The table lists this clonotype with many counts. CDR3 coding DNA: TGTGCCAGCAGTCTACCACAGCCCCCTAACTATGGCTACACCTTC. It is translated as CASSLPQPPNYGYTF. J is TRBJ1-2 and V is TRBV12-3 or TRBV12-4, with D unclear. The ends were cut back, 5 bases at V and 0 bases at J, with 13 bases in the middle. The CDR3 sequence is 15 residues long.

This clonotype has a count of ten or more. V is TRBV10-3 and J is TRBJ1-2, with unresolved D. This CDR3 has 14 amino acids. Germline assignment: CDR1 ENHRY and CDR2 SYGVKD. The V end was cut by 4 bases, the J end by 4 bases, with 13 bases between. CDR3 bases: TGTGCCATCAGTGTGGGCACGGAAGGCTATGGCTACACCTTC. Protein product: CAISVGTEGYGYTF.

Many counts were recorded for this clonotype. The rearrangement uses TRBV13 and TRBJ2-5; no clear D gene. This CDR3 is 16 amino acids long. Germline-derived CDR1 and CDR2 are PRHDT and FYEKMQ (reference sequence). Trimming pared 5 bases from V and 5 bases from J, leaving 21 bases between. The CDR3: CASSPLGGVAGETQYF. For the CDR3, the DNA is TGTGCCAGCAGCCCCCTCGGTGGGGTAGCCGGGGAGACCCAGTACTTC.

This clonotype was found a few times. V is TRBV5-5 and J is TRBJ1-3; maybe TRBD1 (6 bases). Germline V gives CDR1 SGHKS, CDR2 YYEKEE (reference sequence). The CDR3 length is 18 residues. Deletions cut 0 bases from V and 0 bases from J, with 16 bases between. CDR3 sequence (DNA): TGTGCCAGCAGCTTGGATCCGAGACAGGCTGTCTCTGGAAACACCATATATTTT. Translation gives CASSLDPRQAVSGNTIYF.

This clonotype turned up a few times. The genes are TRBV10-2 and TRBJ2-2; unclear D gene. Germline V lookup: CDR1 WSHSY, CDR2 SAAADI. CDR3 size: 16 residues. Trimming left V 5 bases short and J 8 bases short, with 21 bases between. The CDR3 region is CASSPEDMSDAGELFF. In nucleotides, the CDR3 is TGCGCCAGCAGTCCCGAAGACATGTCGGACGCGGGGGAGCTGTTTTTT.

This clonotype was counted at least ten times. This chain joins TRBV6-2 or TRBV6-3 and TRBJ2-1; unclear D gene. Between the trimmed V and J ends, which lost 6 bases and 5 bases, there was a span of 8 bases. This CDR3 is 12 amino acids long. CDR1 and CDR2 (germline): MNHEY, SVGEGT. In DNA form, the CDR3 reads TGTGCCAGCAGCCCTCGGCACAATGAGCAGTTCTTC. This gives the protein CASSPRHNEQFF.

This chain joins TRBV12-3 or TRBV12-4 and TRBJ2-7; either TRBD1 or TRBD2 may fit D (7 bases each). V shed 5 bases and J shed 3 bases, with 20 bases lying between them. The CDR3 length is 16 residues. The CDR3 loop reads CASSISRDSGIYEQYF. CDR3 bases: TGTGCCAGCAGTATCAGTCGGGACAGCGGGATCTACGAGCAGTACTTC.